This TCR beta chain was captured in a study of response to subunit inactivated influenza vaccine. Regarding the study as a whole: Seasonal influenza vaccination, on each occasion, was suggested by the authors to recruit few new T cells.

MiXCR was run by TCRdb on the RT-PCR reads, yielding one entry per CDR3 protein. The table records 590,000 or so distinct CDR3 sequences, 12% to 15% of them present only once. The germline V gene encodes CDR1 SGHTA and CDR2 FQGNSA. With V trimmed by 1 base and J by 9 bases, 7 bases remained unmatched. The length of the CDR3 is 16 residues. This clonotype has more than one count but fewer than ten. Antigen unknown. The TCR was taken from a man aged 45-65 years who received an inactivated influenza vaccine. The rearrangement links TRBV7-2 to TRBJ2-1; the match to TRBD2 covers 12 bases. Sequenced here: PBMCs from blood, sampled less than 15 days before vaccination. The CDR3 DNA reads TGTGCCAGCAGCTTAGTTATTACTAGCGGGGGGCTTGAGCAGTTCTTC. Amino acids: CASSLVITSGGLEQFF.